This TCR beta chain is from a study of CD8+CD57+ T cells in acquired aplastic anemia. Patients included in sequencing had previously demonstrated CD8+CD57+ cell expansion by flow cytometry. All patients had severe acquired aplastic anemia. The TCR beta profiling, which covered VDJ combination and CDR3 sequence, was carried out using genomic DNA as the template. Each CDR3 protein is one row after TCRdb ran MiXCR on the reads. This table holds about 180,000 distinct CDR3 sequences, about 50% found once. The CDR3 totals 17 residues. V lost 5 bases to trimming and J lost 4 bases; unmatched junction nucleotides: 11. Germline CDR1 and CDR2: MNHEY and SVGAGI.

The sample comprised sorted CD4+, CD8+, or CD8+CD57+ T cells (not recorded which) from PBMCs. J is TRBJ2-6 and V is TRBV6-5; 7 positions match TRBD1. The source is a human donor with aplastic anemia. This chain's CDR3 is CASSPPTGSRGANVLTF. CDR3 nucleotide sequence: TGTGCCAGCAGTCCCCCGACAGGGTCGCGCGGGGCCAACGTCCTGACTTTC.